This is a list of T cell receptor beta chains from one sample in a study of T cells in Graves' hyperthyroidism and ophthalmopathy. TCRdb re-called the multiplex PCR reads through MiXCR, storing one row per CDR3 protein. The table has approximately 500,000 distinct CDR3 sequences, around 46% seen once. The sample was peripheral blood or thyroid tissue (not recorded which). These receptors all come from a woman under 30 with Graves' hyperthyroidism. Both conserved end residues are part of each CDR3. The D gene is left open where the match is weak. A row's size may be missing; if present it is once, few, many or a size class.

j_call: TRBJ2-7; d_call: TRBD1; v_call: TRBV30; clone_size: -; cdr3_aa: CAWGQGVPYEQYF; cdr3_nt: TGTGCCTGGGGGCAGGGGGTCCCCTACGAGCAGTACTTC
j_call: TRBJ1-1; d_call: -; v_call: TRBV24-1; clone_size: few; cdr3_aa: CATMGGDNTEAFF; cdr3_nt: TGTGCCACCATGGGCGGAGATAACACTGAAGCTTTCTTT
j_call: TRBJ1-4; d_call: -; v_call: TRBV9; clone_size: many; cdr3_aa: CASSDGAAGNEKLFF; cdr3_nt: TGTGCCAGCAGCGATGGGGCTGCGGGTAATGAAAAACTGTTTTTT
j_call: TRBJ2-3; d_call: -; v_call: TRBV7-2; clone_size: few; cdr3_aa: CASSSDYDTQYF; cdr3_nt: TGTGCCAGCAGCTCGGACTACGATACGCAGTATTTT
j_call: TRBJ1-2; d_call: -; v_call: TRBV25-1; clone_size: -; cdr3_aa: CASSALTVNYGYTF; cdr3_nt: TGTGCCAGCAGTGCTTTGACAGTCAACTATGGCTACACCTTC
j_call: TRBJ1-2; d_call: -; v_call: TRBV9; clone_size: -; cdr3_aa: CASSVAAAEGYTF; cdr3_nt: TGTGCCAGCAGCGTAGCCGCGGCAGAAGGCTACACCTTC
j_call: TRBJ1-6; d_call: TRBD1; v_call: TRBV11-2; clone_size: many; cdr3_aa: CASSSTGRDNSPLHF; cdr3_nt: TGTGCCAGCAGCTCGACAGGGAGAGACAATTCACCCCTCCACTTT
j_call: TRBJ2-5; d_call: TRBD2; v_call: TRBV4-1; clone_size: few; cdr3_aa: CASSQVPRLAGVRETQYF; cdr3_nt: TGCGCCAGCAGCCAAGTCCCTCGGCTAGCGGGAGTCCGGGAGACCCAGTACTTC
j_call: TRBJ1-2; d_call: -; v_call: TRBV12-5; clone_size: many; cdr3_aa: CASGSDTPSSGYTF; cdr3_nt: TGTGCTAGTGGTTCGGACACGCCTAGTAGTGGCTACACCTTC
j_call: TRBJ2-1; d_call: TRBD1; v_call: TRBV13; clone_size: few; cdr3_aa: CATSAEGQYNEQFF; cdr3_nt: TGTGCCACCAGTGCCGAGGGACAGTACAATGAGCAGTTCTTC
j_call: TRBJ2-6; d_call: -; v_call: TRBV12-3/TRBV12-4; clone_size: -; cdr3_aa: CASSLGVSSGANVLTF; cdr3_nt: TGTGCCAGCAGTTTAGGTGTGAGCTCTGGGGCCAACGTCCTGACTTTC
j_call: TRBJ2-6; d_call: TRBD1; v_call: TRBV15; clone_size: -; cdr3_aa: CATSRGQGKAGANVLTF; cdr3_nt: TGTGCCACCAGCAGAGGACAGGGAAAAGCGGGGGCCAACGTCCTGACTTTC
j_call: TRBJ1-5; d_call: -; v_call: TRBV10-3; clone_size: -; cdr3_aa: CAISESRDENQPQHF; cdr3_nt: TGTGCCATCAGTGAGTCGAGGGACGAAAATCAGCCCCAGCATTTT
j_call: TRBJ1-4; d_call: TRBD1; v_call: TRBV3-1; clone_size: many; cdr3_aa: CASSHWTGLPTNEKLFF; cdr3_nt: TGTGCCAGCAGCCACTGGACAGGACTTCCAACTAATGAAAAACTGTTTTTT
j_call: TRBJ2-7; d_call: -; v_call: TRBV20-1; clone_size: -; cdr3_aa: CSAINGAVSYEQYF; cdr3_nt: TGCAGTGCCATTAACGGGGCAGTCTCCTACGAGCAGTACTTC
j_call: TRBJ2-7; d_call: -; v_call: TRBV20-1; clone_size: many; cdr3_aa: CSALPVISYEQYF; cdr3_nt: TGCAGTGCTCTCCCAGTAATTTCGTACGAGCAGTACTTC
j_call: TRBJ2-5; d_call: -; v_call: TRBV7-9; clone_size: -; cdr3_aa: CASSKGVLETQYF; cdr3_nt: TGTGCCAGCAGCAAAGGTGTTTTGGAGACCCAGTACTTC
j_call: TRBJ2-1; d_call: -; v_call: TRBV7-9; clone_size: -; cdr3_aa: CASSSAGFEQFF; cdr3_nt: TGTGCCAGCAGCTCCGCAGGGTTTGAGCAGTTCTTC
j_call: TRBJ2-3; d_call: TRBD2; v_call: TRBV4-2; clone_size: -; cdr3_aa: CASSQDVRGTDTQYF; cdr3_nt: TGTGCCAGCAGCCAAGATGTGCGGGGGACAGATACGCAGTATTTT
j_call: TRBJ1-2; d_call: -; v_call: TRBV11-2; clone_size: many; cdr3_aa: CASSLVGEGYGYTF; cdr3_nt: TGTGCCAGCAGCTTAGTCGGGGAGGGGTATGGCTACACCTTC
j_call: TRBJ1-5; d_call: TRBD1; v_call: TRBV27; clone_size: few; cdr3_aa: CASRTSGTGDQPQHF; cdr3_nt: TGTGCCAGCAGAACGTCCGGGACAGGGGATCAGCCCCAGCATTTT
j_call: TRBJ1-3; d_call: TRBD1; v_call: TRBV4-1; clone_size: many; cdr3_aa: CASSQETGGRGNTIYF; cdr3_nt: TGCGCCAGCAGCCAAGAGACAGGGGGCAGGGGAAACACCATATATTTT
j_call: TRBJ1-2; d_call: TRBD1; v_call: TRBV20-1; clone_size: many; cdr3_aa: CSASRLDRDYGYTF; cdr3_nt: TGCAGTGCTAGCCGCTTAGACAGGGACTATGGCTACACCTTC
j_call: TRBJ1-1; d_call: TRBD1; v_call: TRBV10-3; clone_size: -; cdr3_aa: CAISEFGQGDTEAFF; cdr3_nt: TGTGCCATCAGTGAGTTCGGACAGGGCGACACTGAAGCTTTCTTT
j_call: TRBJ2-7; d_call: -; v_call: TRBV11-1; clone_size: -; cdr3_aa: CASSSQGTNYEQYF; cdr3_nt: TGTGCCAGCAGCTCGCAGGGGACTAACTATGAGCAGTACTTC
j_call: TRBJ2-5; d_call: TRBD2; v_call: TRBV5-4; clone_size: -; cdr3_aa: CASSKAGGFADTQYF; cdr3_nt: TGTGCCAGCAGCAAAGCGGGAGGGTTTGCGGATACGCAGTATTTC
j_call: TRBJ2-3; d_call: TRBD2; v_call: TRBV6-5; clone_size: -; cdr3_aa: CASRPLAGDTQYF; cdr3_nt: TGTGCCAGCAGACCACTAGCGGGAGATACGCAGTATTTT
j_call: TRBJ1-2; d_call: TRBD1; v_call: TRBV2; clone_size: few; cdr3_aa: CASSQDRGQSGYTF; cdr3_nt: TGTGCCAGCAGCCAAGATAGGGGACAGTCGGGCTACACCTTC
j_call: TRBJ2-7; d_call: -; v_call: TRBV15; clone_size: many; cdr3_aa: CATSRDLGQNYEQYF; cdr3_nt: TGTGCCACCAGCAGAGATCTTGGACAAAACTACGAGCAGTACTTC